This entry lists 26 T cell receptor beta chains sequenced from one sample in a study of T cells in Graves' hyperthyroidism and ophthalmopathy. TCR beta CDR3 regions were amplified from RNA transcripts. Initially, a first-round RT-PCR of the TCR CDR3 employed the HTBI primer set. Each CDR3 protein gets one entry after TCRdb re-called the multiplex PCR reads with MiXCR. The repertoire holds hundreds of thousands of distinct CDR3 sequences, with over 12% as singletons. Sequenced sample: blood. These receptors were collected from a woman aged 55-75 years with Graves' ophthalmopathy.

About this clonotype itself: This may be a read error, as it is one base from a much larger clone. The gene calls are TRBV27 and TRBJ2-7; D ambiguous. The CDR3 sequence is 14 residues long. Germline CDR1 is MNHEY and CDR2 is SMNVEV (reference sequence). CDR3 residues: CAGSPGEDPYEQYF. DNA of the CDR3: TGTGCCGGCAGTCCAGGAGAAGACCCATACGAGCAGTACTTC.

Of note for this clonotype: This sequence may be a read error, since a much larger clone differs from it by one base. The J gene is TRBJ2-3, the V gene TRBV28; D gene uncertain. The V end lost 3 bases, the J end lost 3 bases, and 13 bases lay between the germline ends. CDR3 length equals 15 residues. CDR1 is MDHEN, CDR2 SYDVKM, per germline. The CDR3 DNA sequence: TGTGCCAGCAGTTTCCCCACCCTTAGGACAGATACGCAGTATTTT. This encodes CASSFPTLRTDTQYF.

CDR3 in DNA: TGTGCCAGCAGTTCCGGGACAGGCGATTCACCCCTCCACTTT. Its protein product is CASSSGTGDSPLHF. The chain has TRBV12-3 or TRBV12-4 and TRBJ1-6; TRBD1 agrees at 8 bases. The CDR3 is made up of 14 amino acids. V was clipped by 4 bases and J by 8 bases; unmatched bases: 4.

This rearrangement joins TRBV14 to TRBJ2-5, with TRBD1 identical over 7 bases. Trimming at V came to 6 bases and at J to 2 bases, leaving 9 bases not matched to a gene. The CDR3 has 15 amino acids. Germline CDR1 reads SGHDN; CDR2 reads FVKESK. CDR3 DNA sequence: TGTGCCAGCAGTTCCGGGACAGCAACACAAGAGACCCAGTACTTC. Protein sequence: CASSSGTATQETQYF.

J is TRBJ2-7 and V is TRBV18; TRBD2 aligns across 14 bases. The CDR3 spans 16 residues. Germline V gene lookup returns CDR1 KGHSH and CDR2 LQKENI. With 5 bases clipped from V and 2 bases from J, the junction kept 5 bases outside the gene matches. CDR3 amino acids: CASSTGLAGGPYEQYF. CDR3 nucleotides: TGTGCCAGCTCAACCGGACTAGCGGGAGGCCCCTACGAGCAGTACTTC.

This clonotype was counted at least ten times. This chain uses TRBV6-1 with TRBJ2-5, with D tentatively TRBD1 (6 bases). Germline CDR1 reads MNHNS; CDR2 reads SASEGT. Trimming left V 6 bases short and J 0 bases short, with 11 bases between. The CDR3 has 14 amino acids. The CDR3 sequence: CASRITGNQETQYF. CDR3 in DNA: TGTGCCAGCAGAATAACAGGGAACCAAGAGACCCAGTACTTC.

Many counts were recorded for this clonotype. This chain joins TRBV6-5 and TRBJ2-5; 16 bases map to TRBD2. CDR1 is MNHEY, CDR2 SVGAGI, per germline. The CDR3 consists of 23 residues. With 2 bases clipped from V and 1 base from J, the junction kept 19 bases outside the gene matches. The CDR3 coding sequence is TGTGCCAGCAGTTACATCCCGGGACAACCGGGACTAGCGGGAGGGCCCTCCCAAGAGACCCAGTACTTC. It translates to CASSYIPGQPGLAGGPSQETQYF.

In this sample, this clonotype turned up a few times. J is TRBJ2-3 and V is TRBV29-1; TRBD1 aligns across 8 bases. The CDR3 is made up of 14 amino acids. V shed 6 bases, J shed 2 bases, and the junction held 7 bases outside the gene matches. CDR1 and CDR2 (germline): SQVTM, ANQGSEA. In DNA form, the CDR3 reads TGCAGCGTGGCGGACAGGGTGGTCACAGATACGCAGTATTTT. Its translation: CSVADRVVTDTQYF.

This clonotype occurred a few times. This chain links TRBV6-4 with TRBJ2-7; TRBD2 matches 8 bases. V shed 3 bases and J 3 bases; nucleotides not matched to a gene: 7. The CDR3 length is 15 residues. The germline V gene encodes CDR1 MRHNA and CDR2 SNTAGT. The CDR3 DNA follows: TGTGCCAGCAGTGAGAGGTTAGCGGGAATCTACGAGCAGTACTTC. The encoded protein is CASSERLAGIYEQYF.

The chain links TRBV19 to TRBJ2-7; TRBD2 matches 13 bases. V lost 5 bases to trimming and J lost 3 bases; unmatched junction nucleotides: 7. This CDR3 has 16 amino acids. Germline V gene lookup returns CDR1 LNHDA and CDR2 SQIVND (reference sequence). CDR3 in DNA: TGTGCCAGTAGTGCGGGACTAGCGGGATTCAACTACGAGCAGTACTTC. Its translation is CASSAGLAGFNYEQYF.

This clonotype was detected a few times. This rearrangement joins TRBV19 to TRBJ2-1, with 12 bases matching TRBD2. The CDR3 is 17 amino acids. The germline V gene encodes CDR1 LNHDA and CDR2 SQIVND (reference sequence). The trim removed 6 bases at V and 7 bases at J, leaving 13 bases unmatched. CDR3 amino acids: CASSERYLAGGPNEQFF. The CDR3 coding sequence is TGTGCCAGTAGCGAGCGCTATCTAGCGGGAGGGCCTAATGAGCAGTTCTTC.

In its sample, this clonotype was seen a few times. This chain links TRBV20-1 with TRBJ1-1; 7 nucleotides agree with TRBD1. V gave up 2 bases and J gave up 5 bases; unmatched junction bases: 11. Germline values: CDR1 DFQATT, CDR2 SNEGSKA (reference sequence). The CDR3 runs to 15 residues. CDR3 loop: CSARPPTGVETEAFF. CDR3 in DNA: TGCAGTGCTAGACCCCCTACAGGGGTCGAGACTGAAGCTTTCTTT.

The chain joins TRBV19 to TRBJ2-2, with D possibly TRBD1 on 5 matching bases. The CDR3 has 15 residues. The germline V gene encodes CDR1 LNHDA and CDR2 SQIVND (reference sequence). V was trimmed by 0 bases and J by 4 bases, leaving 9 bases between them. The CDR3 loop reads CASSIDRQITGELFF. The CDR3 region has the DNA TGTGCCAGTAGTATAGATCGACAGATCACCGGGGAGCTGTTTTTT.

This clonotype was detected ten times or more. The CDR3 region is CASSARSGSETQYF. DNA for the CDR3: TGTGCCAGCAGCGCGAGATCGGGGTCGGAGACCCAGTACTTC. The chain links TRBV7-9 to TRBJ2-5; D perhaps matches TRBD2 (5 bases). Germline loops: CDR1 SEHNR, CDR2 FQNEAQ (reference sequence). V dropped 5 bases and J dropped 5 bases, with 15 bases sitting between them. This CDR3 comprises 14 residues.

Comments on this clonotype: A read error may account for a junction end that differs from germline. The rearrangement links TRBV2 to TRBJ1-5; D not certain. The CDR3 runs to 14 residues. Germline assignment: CDR1 SNHLY and CDR2 FYNNEI. The CDR3 is CASKHSGGNQPQHF. As DNA, the CDR3 is TGTGCTAGCAAACACTCGGGAGGCAATCAGCCCCAGCATTTT.

This clonotype was seen a few times. In DNA form, the CDR3 reads TGTGCCAGCAGGGAGAGCAGGGGGAATAATTCACCCCTCCACTTT. This sequence encodes CASRESRGNNSPLHF. The chain couples TRBV27 to TRBJ1-6; 7 nucleotides match TRBD1. Germline CDR1 is MNHEY and CDR2 is SMNVEV (reference sequence). Germline trimming cut 6 bases from V and 5 bases from J; bases unmatched to any gene: 7. This CDR3 region has 15 residues.

This clonotype was seen repeatedly, ten times or more. The chain recombines TRBV11-2 with TRBJ2-7; 7 nucleotides match TRBD2. The germline V gene encodes CDR1 SGHAT and CDR2 FQNNGV. This CDR3 region has 16 residues. J was trimmed by 2 bases and V by 3 bases; bases with no gene match: 10. The CDR3 here is CASSFGPGGQTYEQYF. CDR3 coding DNA: TGTGCCAGCAGCTTCGGCCCGGGAGGCCAAACCTACGAGCAGTACTTC.

This clonotype was detected many times. The V call is TRBV5-1, the J call TRBJ2-1, with a possible D match to TRBD2 (6 bases). Trimming removed 0 bases from V and 6 bases from J, with 13 bases in between. This CDR3 has 15 residues. The germline V gene encodes CDR1 SGHRS and CDR2 YFSETQ. CDR3 residues: CASSLGGDFLNEQFF. In DNA, the CDR3 is TGCGCCAGCAGCTTGGGAGGGGACTTCCTCAATGAGCAGTTCTTC.

This clonotype was found many times. The V and J genes are TRBV2 and TRBJ1-2, with D tentatively TRBD1 (5 bases). CDR3 size: 15 residues. Trimming shortened V by 0 bases and J by 1 base, and 9 bases separated the two germline ends. CDR1 and CDR2 from the germline V gene are SNHLY and FYNNEI. CDR3 loop: CASSEAGHLNYGYTF. CDR3 bases: TGTGCCAGCAGTGAAGCGGGGCATCTTAACTATGGCTACACCTTC.

This clonotype has ten or more counts. The chain links TRBV7-3 to TRBJ2-1; D may match TRBD1 or TRBD2 (5 bases each). The V gene lost 0 bases and the J gene lost 7 bases, with 10 bases spanning the gap. This CDR3 contains 14 residues. From germline, CDR1 is SGHTA and CDR2 FQGTGA. CDR3 coding DNA: TGTGCCAGCAGCTTAACTGGTTGGGGGAATGAGCAGTTCTTC. Translating it yields CASSLTGWGNEQFF. The whole variable domain, remainder taken from reference TRBV7-3 and TRBJ2-1, is GAGVSQTPSNKVTEKGKYVELRCDPISGHTALYWYRQSLGQGPEFLIYFQGTGAADDSGLPNDRFFAVRPEGSVSTLKIQRTERGDSAVYLCASSLTGWGNEQFFGPGTRLTVL.

The chain carries TRBV19 and TRBJ2-1, with D possibly TRBD2 on 7 matching bases. CDR1 LNHDA and CDR2 SQIVND come from the germline V gene (reference sequence). The CDR3 is 15 amino acids. With 11 bases removed from V and 5 bases from J, the gap between germline ends came to 22 bases. The CDR3 DNA is TGTGCCTCCCGGGGGGCAGGCCCTTCAGACAATGAGCAGTTCTTC. The encoded protein is CASRGAGPSDNEQFF.

This clonotype appeared many times. The chain carries TRBV20-1 and TRBJ2-1; TRBD1 might be the D (5 bases). The CDR3 contains 17 residues. CDR1 DFQATT and CDR2 SNEGSKA come from the germline V gene (reference sequence). V lost 4 bases, J lost 0 bases, and 19 bases lay in between. CDR3 bases: TGCAGTGCTACGTCCCTGACAGACTGGAGCTCCTACAATGAGCAGTTCTTC. Amino acids: CSATSLTDWSSYNEQFF.

This clonotype was seen at least ten times. The chain is built from TRBV5-1 and TRBJ1-4; D possibly corresponds to TRBD1 (5 bases). The CDR3 has 14 amino acids. Trimming removed 5 bases at V and 0 bases at J, with 8 bases between. CDR1 and CDR2 from the germline V gene are SGHRS and YFSETQ. The DNA of the CDR3 is TGCGCCAGCAGGCAACAGGCAACTAATGAAAAACTGTTTTTT. This encodes CASRQQATNEKLFF.

This clonotype has a count of ten or more. The chain has TRBV5-5 and TRBJ2-7; D could derive from TRBD1 or TRBD2 (7 bases each). Per germline, CDR1 SGHKS and CDR2 YYEKEE (reference sequence). The germline V and J ends were trimmed by 2 bases and 0 bases, with 9 bases remaining between them. The CDR3 consists of 14 residues. The chain's CDR3 is CASSFRGGSYEQYF. The CDR3 region has the DNA TGTGCCAGCAGCTTCAGGGGGGGCTCCTACGAGCAGTACTTC.

V usage is TRBV6-1 and J usage is TRBJ2-2; TRBD2 agrees at 10 bases. Germline CDR1 is MNHNS and CDR2 is SASEGT. The CDR3 extends over 15 amino acids. Trimming at V came to 8 bases and at J to 2 bases, leaving 5 bases not matched to a gene. The CDR3 DNA follows: TGTGCCAGCGGACTAGCGGAAACCAACACCGGGGAGCTGTTTTTT. This sequence encodes CASGLAETNTGELFF.

This clonotype was picked up many times. The chain has TRBV30 and TRBJ1-3; D gene uncertain. The CDR3 is 12 residues long. Trimming shortened V by 3 bases and J by 4 bases, and 7 bases separated the two germline ends. Germline V lookup: CDR1 GTSNPN, CDR2 SVGIG (reference sequence). CDR3 coding DNA: TGTGCCTGGAGCGCCCGGGGAAACACCATATATTTT. Its translation is CAWSARGNTIYF.